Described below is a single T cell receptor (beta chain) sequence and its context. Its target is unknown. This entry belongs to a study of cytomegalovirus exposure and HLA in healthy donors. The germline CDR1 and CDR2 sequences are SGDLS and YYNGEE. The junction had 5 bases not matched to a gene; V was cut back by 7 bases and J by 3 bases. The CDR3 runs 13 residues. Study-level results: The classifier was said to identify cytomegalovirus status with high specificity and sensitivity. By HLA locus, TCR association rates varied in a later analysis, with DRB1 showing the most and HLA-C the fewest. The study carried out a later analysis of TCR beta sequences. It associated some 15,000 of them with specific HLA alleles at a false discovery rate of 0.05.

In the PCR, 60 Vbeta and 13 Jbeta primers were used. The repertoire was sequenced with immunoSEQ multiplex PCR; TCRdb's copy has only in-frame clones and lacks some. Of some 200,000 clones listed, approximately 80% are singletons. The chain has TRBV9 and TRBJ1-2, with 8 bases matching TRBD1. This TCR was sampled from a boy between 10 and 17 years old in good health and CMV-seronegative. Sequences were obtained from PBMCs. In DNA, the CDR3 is TGTGCCAGCGCATCAGGGGGCCACTATGGCTACACCTTC. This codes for CASASGGHYGYTF.